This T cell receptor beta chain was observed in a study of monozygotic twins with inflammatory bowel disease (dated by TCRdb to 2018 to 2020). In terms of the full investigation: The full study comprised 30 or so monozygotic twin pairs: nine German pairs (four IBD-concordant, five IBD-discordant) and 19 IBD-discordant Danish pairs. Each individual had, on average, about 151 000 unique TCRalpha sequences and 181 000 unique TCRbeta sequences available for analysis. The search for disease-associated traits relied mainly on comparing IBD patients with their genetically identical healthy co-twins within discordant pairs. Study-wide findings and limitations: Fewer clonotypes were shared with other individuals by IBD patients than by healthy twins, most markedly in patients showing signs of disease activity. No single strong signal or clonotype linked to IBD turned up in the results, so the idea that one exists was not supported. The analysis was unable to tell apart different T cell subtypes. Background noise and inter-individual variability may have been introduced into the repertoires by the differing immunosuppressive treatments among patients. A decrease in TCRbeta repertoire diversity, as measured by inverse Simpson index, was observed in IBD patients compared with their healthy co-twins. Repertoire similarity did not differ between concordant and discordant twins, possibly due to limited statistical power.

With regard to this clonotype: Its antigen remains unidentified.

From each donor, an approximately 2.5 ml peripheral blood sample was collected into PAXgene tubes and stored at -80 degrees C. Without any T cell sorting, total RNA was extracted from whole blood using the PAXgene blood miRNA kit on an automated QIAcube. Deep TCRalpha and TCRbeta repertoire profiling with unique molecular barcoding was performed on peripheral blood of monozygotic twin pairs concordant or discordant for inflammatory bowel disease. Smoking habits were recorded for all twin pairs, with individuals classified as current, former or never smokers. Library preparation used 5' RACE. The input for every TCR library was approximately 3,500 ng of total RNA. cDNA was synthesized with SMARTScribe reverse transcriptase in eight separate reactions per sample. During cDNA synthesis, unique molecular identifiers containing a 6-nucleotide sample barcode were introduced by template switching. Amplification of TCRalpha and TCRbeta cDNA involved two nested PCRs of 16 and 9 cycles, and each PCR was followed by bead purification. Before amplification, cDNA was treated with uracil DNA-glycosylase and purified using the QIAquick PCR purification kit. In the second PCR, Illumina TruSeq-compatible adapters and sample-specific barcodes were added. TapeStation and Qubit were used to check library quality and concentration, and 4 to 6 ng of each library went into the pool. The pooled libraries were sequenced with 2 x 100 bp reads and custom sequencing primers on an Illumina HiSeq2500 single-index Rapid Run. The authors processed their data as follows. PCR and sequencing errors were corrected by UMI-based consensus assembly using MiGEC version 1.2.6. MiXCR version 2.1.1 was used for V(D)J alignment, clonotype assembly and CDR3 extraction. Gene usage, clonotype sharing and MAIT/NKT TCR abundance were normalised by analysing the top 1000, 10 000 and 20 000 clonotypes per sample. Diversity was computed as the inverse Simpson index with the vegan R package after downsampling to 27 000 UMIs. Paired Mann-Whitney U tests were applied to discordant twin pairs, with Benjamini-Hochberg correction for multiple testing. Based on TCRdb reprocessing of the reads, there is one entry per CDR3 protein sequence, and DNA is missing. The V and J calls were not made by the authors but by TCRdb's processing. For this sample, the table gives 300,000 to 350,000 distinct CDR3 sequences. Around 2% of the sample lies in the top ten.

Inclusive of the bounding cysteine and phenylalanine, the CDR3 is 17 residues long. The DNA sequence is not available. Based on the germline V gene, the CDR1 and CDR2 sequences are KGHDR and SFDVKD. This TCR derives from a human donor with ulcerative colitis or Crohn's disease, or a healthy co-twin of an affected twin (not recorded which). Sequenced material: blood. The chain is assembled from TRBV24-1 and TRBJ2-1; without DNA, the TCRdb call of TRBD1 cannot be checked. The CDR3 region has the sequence CATSDLGTESNYNEQFF.